The clone carrying this TCR beta chain has a handful of counts. The target antigen is unknown. Unique molecular identifiers were carried by the TCR beta cDNA libraries. Each CDR3 protein is one row after TCRdb ran MiXCR on the PCR reads. The sample includes 250,000 to 300,000 distinct CDR3 sequences, approximately 34% seen only once; the top ten take around 4.8%. This record belongs to a study of post-analysis software for immune sequencing data. Regarding the study as a whole: The study found TRBV5-6, TRBV5-1 and TRBV20-1 among five TRBV segments more frequent in patients than controls. Relative to controls, patients with multiple sclerosis showed significantly lower normalized Chao1 diversity. Samples from a shared batch, those prepared together, strongly co-clustered by F measure.

V was cut by 0 bases and J by 4 bases, with 4 bases left in between. The germline V gene encodes CDR1 SGDLS and CDR2 YYNGEE. CDR3 length: 13 residues. The rearrangement links TRBV9 to TRBJ2-2; D gene unclear. The sample comprised blood. This sequence originates from a girl under 18 with multiple sclerosis. CDR3 residues: CASSVEGTGELFF. The CDR3 DNA follows: TGTGCCAGCAGCGTAGAGGGCACCGGGGAGCTGTTTTTT.